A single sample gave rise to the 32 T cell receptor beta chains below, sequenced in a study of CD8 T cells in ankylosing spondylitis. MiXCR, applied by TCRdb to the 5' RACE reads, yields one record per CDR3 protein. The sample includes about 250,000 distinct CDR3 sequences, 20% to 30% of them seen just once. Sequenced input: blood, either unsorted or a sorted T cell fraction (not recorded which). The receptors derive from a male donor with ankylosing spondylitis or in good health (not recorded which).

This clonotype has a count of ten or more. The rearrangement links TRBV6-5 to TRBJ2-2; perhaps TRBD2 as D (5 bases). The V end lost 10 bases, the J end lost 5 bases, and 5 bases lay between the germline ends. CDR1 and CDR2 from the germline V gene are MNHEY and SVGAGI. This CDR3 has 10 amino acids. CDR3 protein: CATGTGELFF. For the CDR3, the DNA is TGTGCCACGGGGACCGGGGAGCTGTTTTTT.

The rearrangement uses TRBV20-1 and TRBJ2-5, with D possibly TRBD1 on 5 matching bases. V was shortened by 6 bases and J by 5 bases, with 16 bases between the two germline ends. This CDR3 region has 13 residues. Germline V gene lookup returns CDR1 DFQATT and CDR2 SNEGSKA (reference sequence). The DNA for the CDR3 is TGCAGTGCCCCCGCAGGGATGAAGGAGACCCAGTACTTC. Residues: CSAPAGMKETQYF.

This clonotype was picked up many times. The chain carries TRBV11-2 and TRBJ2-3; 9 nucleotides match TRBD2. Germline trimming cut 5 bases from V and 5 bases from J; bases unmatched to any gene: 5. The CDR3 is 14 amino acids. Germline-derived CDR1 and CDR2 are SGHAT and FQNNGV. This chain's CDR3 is CASSASGVGDTQYF. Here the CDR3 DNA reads TGTGCCAGCAGCGCTAGCGGGGTGGGAGATACGCAGTATTTT.

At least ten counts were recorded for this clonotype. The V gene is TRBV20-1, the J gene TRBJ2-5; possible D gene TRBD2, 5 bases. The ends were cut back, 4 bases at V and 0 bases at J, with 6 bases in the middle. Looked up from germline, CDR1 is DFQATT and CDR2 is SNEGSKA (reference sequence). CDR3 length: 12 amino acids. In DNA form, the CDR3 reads TGCAGTGCTACCGGGAACCAAGAGACCCAGTACTTC. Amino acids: CSATGNQETQYF.

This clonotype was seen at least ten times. The CDR3 protein is CASSHLGVGAEAFF. The CDR3 coding sequence is TGTGCCAGCAGCCACCTCGGGGTCGGCGCTGAAGCTTTCTTT. The chain combines TRBV7-9 with TRBJ1-1; D unclear. Germline V gene sequence: CDR1 SEHNR, CDR2 FQNEAQ (reference sequence). V was trimmed by 5 bases and J by 6 bases, leaving 16 bases between them. This CDR3 contains 14 residues.

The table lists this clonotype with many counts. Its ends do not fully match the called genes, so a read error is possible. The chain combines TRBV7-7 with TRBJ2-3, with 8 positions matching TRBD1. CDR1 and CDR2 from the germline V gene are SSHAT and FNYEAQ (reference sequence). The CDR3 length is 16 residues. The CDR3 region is CASSLGRTGSTDTQYF. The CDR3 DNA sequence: TGTGCTAGCAGCTTAGGGAGGACAGGGAGCACAGATACGCAGTATTTT.

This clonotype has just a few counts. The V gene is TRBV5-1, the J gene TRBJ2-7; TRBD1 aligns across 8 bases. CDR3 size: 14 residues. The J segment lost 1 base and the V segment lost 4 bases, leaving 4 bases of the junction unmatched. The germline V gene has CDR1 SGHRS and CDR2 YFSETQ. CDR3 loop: CASSTGQASYEQYF. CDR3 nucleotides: TGCGCCAGCAGCACGGGACAGGCTTCCTACGAGCAGTACTTC.

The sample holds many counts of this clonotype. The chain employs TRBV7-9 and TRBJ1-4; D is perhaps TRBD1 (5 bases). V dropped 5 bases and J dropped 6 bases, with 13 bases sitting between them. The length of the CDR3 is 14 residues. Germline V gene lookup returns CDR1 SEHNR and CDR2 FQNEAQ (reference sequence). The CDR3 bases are TGTGCCAGCAGCAAAGTGGGGGGTTATGAAAAACTGTTTTTT. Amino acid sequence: CASSKVGGYEKLFF.

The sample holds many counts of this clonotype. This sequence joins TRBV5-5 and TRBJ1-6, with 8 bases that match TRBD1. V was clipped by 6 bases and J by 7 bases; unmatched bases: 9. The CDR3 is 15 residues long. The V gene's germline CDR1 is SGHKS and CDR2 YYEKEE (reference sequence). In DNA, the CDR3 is TGTGCCAGCACCCCTCCGGACAGGGTGAATTCACCCCTCCACTTT. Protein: CASTPPDRVNSPLHF.

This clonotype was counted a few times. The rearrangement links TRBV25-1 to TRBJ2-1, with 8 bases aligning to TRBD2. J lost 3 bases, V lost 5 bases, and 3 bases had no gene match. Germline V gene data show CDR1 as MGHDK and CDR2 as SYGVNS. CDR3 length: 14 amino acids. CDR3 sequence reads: CASSSGGDYNEQFF. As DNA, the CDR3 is TGTGCCAGCAGTTCCGGGGGGGACTACAATGAGCAGTTCTTC.

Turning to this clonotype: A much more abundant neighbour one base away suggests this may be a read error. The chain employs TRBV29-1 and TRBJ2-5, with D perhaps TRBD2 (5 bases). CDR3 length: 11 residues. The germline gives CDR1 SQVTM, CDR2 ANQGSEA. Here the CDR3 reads CSVEWGEAQYF. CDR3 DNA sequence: TGCAGCGTTGAATGGGGAGAGGCCCAGTACTTC.

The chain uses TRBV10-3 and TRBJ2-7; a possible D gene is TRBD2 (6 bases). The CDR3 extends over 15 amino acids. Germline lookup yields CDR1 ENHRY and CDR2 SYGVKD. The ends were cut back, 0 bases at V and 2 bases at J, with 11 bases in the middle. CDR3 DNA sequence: TGTGCCATCAGTGAGTCGAAGGGGACTGCCTACGAGCAGTACTTC. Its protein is CAISESKGTAYEQYF.

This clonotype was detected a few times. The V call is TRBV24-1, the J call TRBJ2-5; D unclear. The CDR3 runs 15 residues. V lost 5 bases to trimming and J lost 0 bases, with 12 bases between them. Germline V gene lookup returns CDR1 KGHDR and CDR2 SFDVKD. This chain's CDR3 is CATSARVGYQETQYF. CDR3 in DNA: TGTGCCACCAGTGCAAGGGTGGGGTACCAAGAGACCCAGTACTTC.

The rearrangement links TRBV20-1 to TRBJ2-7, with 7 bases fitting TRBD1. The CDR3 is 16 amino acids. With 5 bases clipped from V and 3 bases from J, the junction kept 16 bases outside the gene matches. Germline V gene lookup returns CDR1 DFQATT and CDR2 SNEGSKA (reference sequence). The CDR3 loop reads CSAADPFRDSHYEQYF. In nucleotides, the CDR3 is TGCAGTGCTGCAGACCCCTTCCGGGACAGCCACTACGAGCAGTACTTC.

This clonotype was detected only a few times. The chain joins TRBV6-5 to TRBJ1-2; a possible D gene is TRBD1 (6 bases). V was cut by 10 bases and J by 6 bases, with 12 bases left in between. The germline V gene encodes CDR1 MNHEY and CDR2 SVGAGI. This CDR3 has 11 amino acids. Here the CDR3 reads CATDRWNGYTF. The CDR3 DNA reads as TGTGCCACCGACAGGTGGAATGGCTACACCTTC.

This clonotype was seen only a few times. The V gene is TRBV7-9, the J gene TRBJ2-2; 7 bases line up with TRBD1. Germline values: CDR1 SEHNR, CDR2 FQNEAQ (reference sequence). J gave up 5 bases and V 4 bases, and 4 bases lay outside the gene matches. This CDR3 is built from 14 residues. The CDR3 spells CASSSGTETGELFF. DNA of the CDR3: TGTGCCAGCAGCTCCGGGACAGAAACCGGGGAGCTGTTTTTT.

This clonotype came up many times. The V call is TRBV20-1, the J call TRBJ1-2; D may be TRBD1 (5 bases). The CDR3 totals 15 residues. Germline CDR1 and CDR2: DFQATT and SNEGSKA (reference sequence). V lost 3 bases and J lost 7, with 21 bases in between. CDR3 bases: TGCAGTGCTAGCCTCGCAACGGAGGGGTCGGGTGGCTACACCTTC. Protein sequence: CSASLATEGSGGYTF.

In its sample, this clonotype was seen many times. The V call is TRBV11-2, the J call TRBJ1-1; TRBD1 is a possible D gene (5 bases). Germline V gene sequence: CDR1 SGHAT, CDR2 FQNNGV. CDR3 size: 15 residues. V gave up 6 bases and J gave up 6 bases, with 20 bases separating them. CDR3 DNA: TGTGCCAGCAGTAGGGGCATGGTCAGCGGGGCTGAAGCTTTCTTT. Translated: CASSRGMVSGAEAFF.

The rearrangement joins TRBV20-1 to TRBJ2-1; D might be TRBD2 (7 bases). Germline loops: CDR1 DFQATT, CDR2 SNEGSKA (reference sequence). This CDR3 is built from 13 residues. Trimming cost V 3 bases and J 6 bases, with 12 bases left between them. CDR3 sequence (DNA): TGCAGTGCTAGTCGGGGGGCCAGCAATGAGCAGTTCTTC. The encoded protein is CSASRGASNEQFF.

The CDR3 DNA is TGTGCCAGCAGTGAGACAGGGTGGGGTTCCGGGGAGCTGTTTTTT. Translating gives CASSETGWGSGELFF. V usage is TRBV6-1 and J usage is TRBJ2-2; 7 nucleotides match TRBD1. J lost 6 bases, V lost 3 bases, and 7 bases had no gene match. This CDR3 spans 15 amino acids. Germline assignment: CDR1 MNHNS and CDR2 SASEGT.

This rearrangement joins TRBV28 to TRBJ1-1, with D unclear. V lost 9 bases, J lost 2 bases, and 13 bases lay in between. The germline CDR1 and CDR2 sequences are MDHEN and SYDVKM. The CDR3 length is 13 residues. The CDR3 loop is CASTPALNTEAFF. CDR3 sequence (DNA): TGTGCCAGTACACCCGCTCTTAACACTGAAGCTTTCTTT.

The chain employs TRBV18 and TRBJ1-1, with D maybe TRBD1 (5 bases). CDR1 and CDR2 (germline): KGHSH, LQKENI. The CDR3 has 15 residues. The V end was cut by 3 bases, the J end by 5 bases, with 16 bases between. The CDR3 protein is CASSPLGGSRTEAFF. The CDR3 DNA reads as TGTGCCAGCTCACCCCTCGGGGGGAGTCGGACTGAAGCTTTCTTT.

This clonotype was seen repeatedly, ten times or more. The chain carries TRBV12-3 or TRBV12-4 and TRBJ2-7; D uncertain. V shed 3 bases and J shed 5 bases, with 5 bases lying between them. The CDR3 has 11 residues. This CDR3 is CASSFLHEQYF. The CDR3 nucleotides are TGTGCCAGCAGTTTTCTCCACGAGCAGTACTTC.

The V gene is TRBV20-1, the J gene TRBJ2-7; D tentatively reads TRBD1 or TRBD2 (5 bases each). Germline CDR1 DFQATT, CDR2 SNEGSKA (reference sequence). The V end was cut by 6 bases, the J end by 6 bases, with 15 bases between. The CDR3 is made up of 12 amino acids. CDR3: CSAPTNGGEQYF. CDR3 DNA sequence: TGCAGTGCGCCTACGAATGGGGGCGAGCAGTACTTC.

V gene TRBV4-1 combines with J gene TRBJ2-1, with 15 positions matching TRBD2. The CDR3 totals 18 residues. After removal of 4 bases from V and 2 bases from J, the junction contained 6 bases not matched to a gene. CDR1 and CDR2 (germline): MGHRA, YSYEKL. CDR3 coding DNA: TGCGCCAGCAGCCCGGGACTAGCGGGGGGCGAGGCCTACAATGAGCAGTTCTTC. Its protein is CASSPGLAGGEAYNEQFF.

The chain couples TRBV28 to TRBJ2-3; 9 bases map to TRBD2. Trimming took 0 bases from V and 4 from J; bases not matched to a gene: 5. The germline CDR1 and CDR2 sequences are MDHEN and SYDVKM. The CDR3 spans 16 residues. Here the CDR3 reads CASSLWASGVADTQYF. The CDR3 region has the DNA TGTGCCAGCAGTTTATGGGCTAGCGGGGTGGCAGATACGCAGTATTTT.

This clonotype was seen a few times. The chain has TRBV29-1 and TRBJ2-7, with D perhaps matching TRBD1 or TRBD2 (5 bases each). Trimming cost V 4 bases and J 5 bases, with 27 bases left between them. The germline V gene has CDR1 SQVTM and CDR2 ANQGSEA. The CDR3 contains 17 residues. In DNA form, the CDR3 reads TGCAGCGTTGTGGGACCTGAGGCGGTTAGGGTTTCCCACGAGCAGTACTTC. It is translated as CSVVGPEAVRVSHEQYF.

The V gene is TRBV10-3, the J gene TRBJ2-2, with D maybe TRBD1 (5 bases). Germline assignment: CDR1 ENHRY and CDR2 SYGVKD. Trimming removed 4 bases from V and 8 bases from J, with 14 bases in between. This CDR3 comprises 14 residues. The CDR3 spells CAISAPGMAGELFF. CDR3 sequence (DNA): TGTGCCATCAGTGCACCAGGGATGGCAGGGGAGCTGTTTTTT.

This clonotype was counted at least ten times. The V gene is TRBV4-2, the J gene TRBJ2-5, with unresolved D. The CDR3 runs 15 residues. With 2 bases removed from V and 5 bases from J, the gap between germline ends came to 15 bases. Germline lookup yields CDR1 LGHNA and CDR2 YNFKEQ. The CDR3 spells CASSQTTTDGETQYF. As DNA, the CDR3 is TGTGCCAGCAGCCAAACTACCACCGACGGGGAGACCCAGTACTTC.

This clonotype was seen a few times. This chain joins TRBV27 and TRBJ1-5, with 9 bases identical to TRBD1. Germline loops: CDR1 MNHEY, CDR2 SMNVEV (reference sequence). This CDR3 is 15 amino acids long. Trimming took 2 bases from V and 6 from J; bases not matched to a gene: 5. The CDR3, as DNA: TGTGCCAGCAGTTTAACGGGACAGGGCCGTCAGCCCCAGCATTTT. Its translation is CASSLTGQGRQPQHF.

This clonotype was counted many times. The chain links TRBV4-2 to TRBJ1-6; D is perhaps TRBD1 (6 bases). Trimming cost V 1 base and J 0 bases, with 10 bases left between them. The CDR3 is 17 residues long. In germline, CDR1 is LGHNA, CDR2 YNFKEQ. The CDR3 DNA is TGTGCCAGCAGCCAAGTAGGGGGGAGCTCCTATAATTCACCCCTCCACTTT. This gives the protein CASSQVGGSSYNSPLHF.

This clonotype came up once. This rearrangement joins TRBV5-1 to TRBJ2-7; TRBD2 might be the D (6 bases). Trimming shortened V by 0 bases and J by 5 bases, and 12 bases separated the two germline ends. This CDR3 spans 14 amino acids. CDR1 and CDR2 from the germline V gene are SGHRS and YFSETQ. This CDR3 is CASSLAPREDEQYF. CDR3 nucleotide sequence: TGCGCCAGCAGCTTGGCCCCCAGGGAGGACGAGCAGTACTTC.